This T cell receptor beta chain was captured in a study of human thymus T cells. In this sample, this clone turned up once. Its antigen remains unknown. General study findings and limits: In thymic and blood repertoires alike, V and J usage looked biased. Unrelated people showed highly overlapping thymic repertoires, related research reported.

Corrective heart surgery yielded the resections from which the thymus tissue came. Healthy Finnish infants undergoing corrective surgery for congenital heart defects were the donors. Trimming left V 5 bases short and J 8 bases short, with 16 bases between. The CDR3 spans 14 residues. CDR1 is MNHEY and CDR2 is SVGAGI in the germline V gene. Clones were read by immunoSEQ multiplex PCR, and TCRdb kept only the in-frame ones, dropping some. The data show fewer than 85,000 clones, 85% to 95% seen once. The sequenced sample was thymus tissue. The sequence was obtained from a girl less than two years old with a congenital heart defect but otherwise immunologically healthy. The chain has TRBV6-5 and TRBJ2-1; D is uncertain. CDR3: CASSPPGRAHEQFF. CDR3 DNA sequence: TGTGCCAGCAGTCCCCCCGGCCGCGCGCATGAGCAGTTCTTC.